The rows below give T cell receptor beta chains drawn from one sample of a study of cytomegalovirus exposure and HLA in healthy donors. The table came from immunoSEQ multiplex PCR; TCRdb's copy has only in-frame clones and leaves some out. The repertoire holds a few hundred thousand clones, with about nine tenths as singletons. Sequencing input: PBMCs. The source of these receptors is a woman under 30 in good health and CMV-seronegative. Each CDR3 is given with its conserved first and last residue. The D gene is left open where the match is weak. Only part of the rows carry a size: once, few, many, or a class if the clone is expanded.

-	TRBV19	TRBJ1-5	-	CASSIDGGNQPQHF	TGTGCCAGTAGTATAGATGGCGGGAATCAGCCCCAGCATTTT
few	TRBV28	TRBJ2-1	-	CASGGRIDSYNEQFF	TGTGCCAGCGGGGGCAGGATCGACTCCTACAATGAGCAGTTCTTC
-	TRBV14	TRBJ1-1	TRBD1	CASSQQGDTEAFF	TGTGCCAGCAGCCAACAGGGGGACACTGAAGCTTTCTTT
few	TRBV6-1	TRBJ2-7	-	CASSETTYEQYF	TGTGCCAGCAGTGAGACTACCTACGAGCAGTACTTC
-	TRBV6-5	TRBJ2-5	-	CASRTGWEAQYF	TGTGCCAGCAGGACAGGGTGGGAGGCCCAGTACTTC
-	TRBV18	TRBJ2-5	TRBD2	CASPTGGGETQYF	TGTGCCAGCCCCACCGGGGGGGGAGAGACCCAGTACTTC
-	TRBV5-1	TRBJ2-6	TRBD1	CASSPSGLTGVSSGANVLTF	TGCGCCAGCAGCCCCTCGGGCTTAACAGGGGTCTCCTCTGGGGCCAACGTCCTGACTTTC
-	TRBV12-5	TRBJ2-3	-	CASGFHPTEAAQYF	TGTGCTAGTGGTTTTCACCCGACAGAAGCAGCGCAGTATTTT
-	TRBV30	TRBJ2-3	-	CAWGFSGTDTQYF	TGTGCCTGGGGATTTAGCGGCACAGATACGCAGTATTTT
-	TRBV5-5	TRBJ1-5	TRBD1	CASSLEAGGYQPQHF	TGTGCCAGCAGCTTAGAGGCAGGGGGATATCAGCCCCAGCATTTT
-	TRBV6-5	TRBJ2-1	-	CASSGVYNEQFF	TGTGCCAGCTCGGGAGTCTACAATGAGCAGTTCTTC
-	TRBV30	TRBJ2-3	TRBD2	CAWSTGRESTDTQYF	TGTGCCTGGAGTACTGGGCGGGAGAGCACAGATACGCAGTATTTT
once	TRBV5-6	TRBJ2-3	TRBD2	CASSQQASGSADTQYF	TGTGCCAGCAGTCAGCAGGCTAGCGGGAGTGCAGATACGCAGTATTTT
-	TRBV4-1	TRBJ2-1	TRBD2	CASSQDSFPGTSGDNEQFF	TGCGCCAGCAGCCAAGATTCTTTTCCCGGGACTAGCGGTGACAATGAGCAGTTCTTC
-	TRBV6-6	TRBJ2-1	-	CASREGIMSSYNEQFF	TGTGCCAGCAGGGAGGGGATTATGAGCTCCTACAATGAGCAGTTCTTC
-	TRBV2	TRBJ1-5	-	CASSPPRLGADQPQHF	TGTGCCAGCAGTCCGCCTCGACTGGGGGCAGATCAGCCCCAGCATTTT
once	TRBV7-2	TRBJ1-1	-	CASARGRSNTEAFF	TGTGCCAGCGCTCGTGGGCGATCGAACACTGAAGCTTTCTTT
-	TRBV11-2	TRBJ1-2	-	CASSPIGGRGNYGYTF	TGTGCCAGCAGCCCGATAGGGGGTAGGGGAAACTATGGCTACACCTTC
-	TRBV9	TRBJ2-2	TRBD1	CASSAQTGGAGGELFF	TGTGCCAGCAGCGCCCAGACAGGGGGCGCCGGCGGGGAGCTGTTTTTT
-	TRBV2	TRBJ2-7	TRBD1	CASSAQGYEQYF	TGTGCCAGCAGTGCACAGGGGTACGAGCAGTACTTC
-	TRBV23-1	TRBJ2-7	-	CASSPGTNTYEQYF	TGCGCCAGCAGTCCGGGGACAAACACCTACGAGCAGTACTTC
-	TRBV4-1	TRBJ2-5	TRBD2	CASSHLGLAQETQYF	TGCGCCAGCAGCCACTTAGGACTAGCCCAAGAGACCCAGTACTTC
-	TRBV7-3	TRBJ2-1	TRBD2	CASSLTASGGNEQFF	TGTGCCAGCAGCTTAACGGCTAGCGGTGGGAATGAGCAGTTCTTC
-	TRBV10-3	TRBJ2-1	TRBD2	CAISESLLQVSGRRNEQFF	TGTGCCATCAGTGAGTCTTTACTTCAGGTTAGCGGGAGGAGGAATGAGCAGTTCTTC
-	TRBV18	TRBJ2-3	TRBD1	CASSPPGQGVTDTQYF	TGTGCCAGCTCACCACCGGGACAGGGGGTCACAGATACGCAGTATTTT
-	TRBV2	TRBJ2-3	-	CASTPLSGTDTQYF	TGTGCCAGCACCCCTCTCAGCGGGACAGATACGCAGTATTTT
few	TRBV30	TRBJ2-3	-	CAWSSGQSGDTQYF	TGTGCCTGGAGTAGCGGACAGTCCGGGGATACGCAGTATTTT
-	TRBV18	TRBJ1-5	-	CASSPGSGSNQPQHF	TGTGCCAGCTCACCAGGGTCAGGTAGCAATCAGCCCCAGCATTTT
-	TRBV7-2	TRBJ1-2	-	CASSLATLANYGYTF	TGTGCCAGCAGCTTAGCGACCCTAGCTAACTATGGCTACACCTTC
-	TRBV28	TRBJ2-3	TRBD2	CASSSSGASTDTQYF	TGTGCCAGCAGTTCTAGCGGGGCTAGCACAGATACGCAGTATTTT
-	TRBV5-6	TRBJ1-2	TRBD1	CASSPGTGVVGYGYTF	TGTGCCAGCAGTCCCGGGACAGGGGTTGTCGGCTATGGCTACACCTTC
few	TRBV28	TRBJ1-1	-	CATSSPTMNTEAFF	TGTGCCACCTCTTCCCCCACTATGAACACTGAAGCTTTCTTT
-	TRBV5-1	TRBJ1-3	-	CASSLEGAPGNTIYF	TGCGCCAGCAGCTTGGAAGGGGCCCCGGGAAACACCATATATTTT
-	TRBV11-2	TRBJ2-7	TRBD2	CASSWGTSGLYEQYF	TGTGCCAGCAGCTGGGGGACTAGCGGCCTCTACGAGCAGTACTTC
-	TRBV28	TRBJ2-2	TRBD1	CATMGQANTGELFF	TGTGCCACGATGGGACAGGCGAACACCGGGGAGCTGTTTTTT
few	TRBV28	TRBJ1-5	-	CASSGGNQPQHF	TGTGCCAGCAGTGGAGGCAATCAGCCCCAGCATTTT
-	TRBV5-1	TRBJ2-2	-	CASRSQGTSFSTGELFF	TGCGCCAGCAGATCCCAGGGTACTAGCTTTAGCACCGGGGAGCTGTTTTTT
-	TRBV7-2	TRBJ1-1	-	CASSPGGDEAFF	TGTGCCAGCAGCCCGGGGGGGGATGAAGCTTTCTTT
-	TRBV9	TRBJ2-7	TRBD1	CASSVAPGQKDQQYF	TGTGCCAGCAGCGTAGCTCCGGGACAGAAGGACCAGCAGTACTTC
-	TRBV10-3	TRBJ1-3	-	CAISEGPGSGNTIYF	TGTGCCATCAGTGAAGGCCCAGGCTCTGGAAACACCATATATTTT
-	TRBV4-3	TRBJ2-3	-	CASSRLAGDTQYF	TGCGCCAGCAGCCGCCTCGCGGGGGATACGCAGTATTTT
-	TRBV6-1	TRBJ1-5	-	CASSEGPNGQTQHF	TGTGCCAGCAGTGAAGGGCCTAATGGACAGACCCAGCATTTT
-	TRBV7-9	TRBJ2-7	-	CASSLDTEPYEQYF	TGTGCCAGCAGCTTGGACACAGAGCCCTACGAGCAGTACTTC
-	TRBV7-8	TRBJ1-2	-	CASSGTRAGGYGYTF	TGTGCCAGCAGCGGTACCAGGGCGGGGGGCTATGGCTACACCTTC
-	TRBV4-1	TRBJ2-7	TRBD2	CASSQDKAGGAGYEQYF	TGCGCCAGCAGCCAAGATAAAGCGGGAGGGGCGGGGTACGAGCAGTACTTC
-	TRBV27	TRBJ2-3	-	CASSSYTGTQYF	TGTGCCAGCAGTTCCTACACGGGTACGCAGTATTTT
-	TRBV7-9	TRBJ2-2	TRBD1	CASSSYRGDTGELFF	TGTGCCAGCAGCTCCTACAGGGGGGACACCGGGGAGCTGTTTTTT
-	TRBV5-1	TRBJ1-2	-	CASSGGYGYTF	TGCGCCAGCAGTGGGGGGTATGGCTACACCTTC
-	TRBV7-2	TRBJ2-2	-	CASSLSPNTGELFF	TGTGCCAGCAGCTTATCTCCGAACACCGGGGAGCTGTTTTTT
-	TRBV29-1	TRBJ2-7	-	CSVVSSGAYEQYF	TGCAGCGTTGTTTCGAGCGGTGCCTACGAGCAGTACTTC
-	TRBV10-2	TRBJ2-1	TRBD2	CASSAQLAGGPDEQFF	TGCGCCAGCAGTGCCCAACTAGCGGGAGGGCCGGATGAGCAGTTCTTC
-	TRBV19	TRBJ1-5	TRBD1	CASSLRGAYNQPQHF	TGTGCCAGTAGTCTCAGGGGGGCGTATAATCAGCCCCAGCATTTT
-	TRBV10-3	TRBJ1-5	-	CAGGSNQPQHF	TGTGCCGGCGGGAGCAATCAGCCCCAGCATTTT
-	TRBV10-2	TRBJ2-7	TRBD2	CASSESTASGRDEQYF	TGCGCCAGCAGTGAGTCCACGGCTAGCGGGAGGGACGAGCAGTACTTC
-	TRBV4-1	TRBJ2-5	-	CASSQPWGRQETQYF	TGCGCCAGCAGCCAACCCTGGGGGCGACAAGAGACCCAGTACTTC
few	TRBV7-2	TRBJ1-2	TRBD1	CASSLRQGVGRDGYTF	TGTGCCAGCAGCCTCCGACAGGGCGTCGGAAGGGATGGCTACACCTTC
few	TRBV4-3	TRBJ2-5	-	CASSQVTQETQYF	TGCGCCAGCAGCCAAGTAACACAAGAGACCCAGTACTTC
once	TRBV28	TRBJ2-7	TRBD1	CASSTGTGVSEQYF	TGTGCCAGCAGCACCGGGACAGGGGTTTCCGAGCAGTACTTC
-	TRBV20-1	TRBJ2-1	-	CSARRNEQFF	TGCAGTGCTAGACGGAATGAGCAGTTCTTC
-	TRBV7-7	TRBJ2-1	-	CASSRDFYNEQFF	TGTGCCAGCAGCCGGGACTTCTACAATGAGCAGTTCTTC